The rows below give T cell receptor beta chains drawn from one sample of a study of Graves' ophthalmopathy and Graves' hyperthyroidism. In TCRdb, the multiplex PCR reads were re-called with MiXCR into one record per CDR3 protein. The data show over 450,000 distinct CDR3 sequences, around 15% seen once. Sequenced material: blood. The receptors derive from a woman in her twenties or thirties with Graves' ophthalmopathy. CDR3s leave out the opening cysteine and the closing phenylalanine or tryptophan. A D gene is named only where the DNA matches it firmly. Some rows have no size entry. The others give once, few or many, or a class for an expanded clone.

d_call v_call clone_size cdr3_aa
. TRBV5-1 many ASSPNSRSNTEAF
. TRBV3-1 few ASSPGPISNYGYT
. TRBV6-5 many ASIIPGLWTEAF
TRBD1 TRBV20-1 many SATGGGGNQPQH
TRBD2 TRBV10-3 many AISGTSGRAGRPEQY
TRBD1 TRBV18 many ASSQQGMNTEAF
. TRBV30 . AGRGNTEAF
. TRBV28 . ASSQKAGGYSNQPQH
. TRBV6-1 many ASSLRDGDSYEQY
. TRBV6-4 many ASSDSSLGIQY
. TRBV28 many ASSLYRNTEAF
TRBD2 TRBV27 many ASSRGTSGLPGELF
. TRBV6-1 many ASSDRRQNLYGYT
. TRBV12-3/TRBV12-4 many ASNSGHPGELF
. TRBV6-5 many ASSYGAGRGFDEQY
TRBD2 TRBV6-5 . ASSYLPPAGGYEQY
. TRBV12-3/TRBV12-4 many ASTLGGGLTEAF
TRBD2 TRBV24-1 . ATSDPGGTDTQY
. TRBV20-1 many SATKPQVQETQY
. TRBV28 . ASSYRSGEQY
. TRBV2 few ASKSIAAPREQY
. TRBV20-1 many SAKVGNTLGSPLH
. TRBV30 . AWRAPGYSGANVLT
TRBD1 TRBV7-2 . ASSLLGTGLHVSGANVLT
. TRBV11-2 few ASSLPRTPVTSYEQY
TRBD1 TRBV24-1 many ATSALGQGGSYEQY
. TRBV30 many AWSEGRSQPQH
. TRBV6-2/TRBV6-3 many ASNSLGYGYT
. TRBV5-1 . ASSLEVSSYEQY
TRBD2 TRBV29-1 many SGLAGVGELF
. TRBV30 many AWSVGQGSQPQH
TRBD1 TRBV12-3/TRBV12-4 . ASSSGTAGYT
TRBD1 TRBV11-1 many ASSRQGAVGELF
TRBD1 TRBV12-3/TRBV12-4 few ASSTDRVGGYT
TRBD1 TRBV7-3 many ASSNRGPQETQY
TRBD1 TRBV7-2 many ASSLPYRTGVYGYT
. TRBV20-1 . SATDQQVGAF
TRBD2 TRBV5-1 once ASSPQGLAGGQNEQY
. TRBV7-8 once ASSLSPEETQY
TRBD2 TRBV7-8 many ASSAEGAGGKVTYEQY
. TRBV5-1 . ASSLTAQGRLSYDQY
. TRBV3-1 few ASSQILGTEAF
. TRBV6-5 many ASSYGQARNTEAF
TRBD1 TRBV4-1 . ASSQPRQGRQPQH
TRBD1 TRBV12-3/TRBV12-4 many ASSRSGTGDYEQY
. TRBV15 few ATSNRRGRGVTQPQH
TRBD2 TRBV5-1 few ASSTLAGEAGELF
TRBD2 TRBV7-8 many ASSHAMGGVLYEQY
. TRBV6-2/TRBV6-3 many ASSLEGGSGELF
TRBD1 TRBV6-4 . ASTPPRTGESGSHTGELF
TRBD1 TRBV6-5 many AIGTGETGELF
TRBD2 TRBV7-6 . ASSLAYQGLHTDTQY
. TRBV5-1 many ASSLWAADTEVF